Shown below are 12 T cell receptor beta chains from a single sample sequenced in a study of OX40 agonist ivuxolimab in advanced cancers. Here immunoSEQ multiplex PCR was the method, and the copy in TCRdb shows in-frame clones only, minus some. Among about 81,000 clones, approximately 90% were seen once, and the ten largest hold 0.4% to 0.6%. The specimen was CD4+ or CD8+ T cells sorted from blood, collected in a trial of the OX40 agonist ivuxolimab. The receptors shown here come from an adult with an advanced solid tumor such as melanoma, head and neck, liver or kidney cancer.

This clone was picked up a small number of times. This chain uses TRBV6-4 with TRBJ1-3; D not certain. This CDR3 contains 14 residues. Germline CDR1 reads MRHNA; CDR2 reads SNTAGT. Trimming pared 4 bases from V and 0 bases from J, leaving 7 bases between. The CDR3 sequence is CASSGTDSGNTIYF. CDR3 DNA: TGTGCCAGCAGTGGGACGGACTCTGGAAACACCATATATTTT.

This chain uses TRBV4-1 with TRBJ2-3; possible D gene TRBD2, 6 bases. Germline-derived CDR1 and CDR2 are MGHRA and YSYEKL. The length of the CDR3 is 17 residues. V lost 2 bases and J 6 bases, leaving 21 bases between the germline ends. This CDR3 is CASSQTWGGIGADTQYF. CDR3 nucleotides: TGCGCCAGCAGCCAAACCTGGGGCGGGATTGGGGCGGATACGCAGTATTTT.

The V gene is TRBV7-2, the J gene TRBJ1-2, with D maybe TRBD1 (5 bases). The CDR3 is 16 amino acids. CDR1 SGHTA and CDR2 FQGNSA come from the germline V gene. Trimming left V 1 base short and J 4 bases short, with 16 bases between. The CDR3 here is CASSLDPTAASYGYTF. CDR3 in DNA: TGTGCCAGCAGCTTAGACCCGACAGCAGCAAGCTATGGCTACACCTTC. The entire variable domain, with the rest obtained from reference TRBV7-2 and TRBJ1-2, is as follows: GAGVSQSPSNKVTEKGKDVELRCDPISGHTALYWYRQSLGQGLEFLIYFQGNSAPDKSGLPSDRFSAERTGGSVSTLTIQRTQQEDSAVYLCASSLDPTAASYGYTFGSGTRLTVV.

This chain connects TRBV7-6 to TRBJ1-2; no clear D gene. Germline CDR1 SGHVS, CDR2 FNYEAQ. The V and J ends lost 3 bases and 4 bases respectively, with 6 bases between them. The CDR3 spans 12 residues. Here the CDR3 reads CASSFESYGYTF. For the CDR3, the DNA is TGTGCCAGCAGCTTCGAAAGCTATGGCTACACCTTC.

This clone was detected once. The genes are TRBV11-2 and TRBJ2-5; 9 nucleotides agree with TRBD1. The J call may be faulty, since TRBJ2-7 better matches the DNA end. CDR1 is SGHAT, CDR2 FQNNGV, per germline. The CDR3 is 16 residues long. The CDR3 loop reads CASSLGRDRESYEQYF. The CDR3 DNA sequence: TGTGCCAGCAGCTTGGGGAGGGACAGGGAATCCTACGAGCAGTACTTC.

This CDR3 is CASGLSTGAEAFF. Written as DNA, the CDR3 is TGTGCTAGTGGTTTGTCGACCGGGGCTGAAGCTTTCTTT. The J gene is TRBJ1-1, the V gene TRBV12-5, with no clear D. The germline V gene has CDR1 LGHNT and CDR2 FRNRAP. The CDR3 is 13 amino acids. The V end was cut by 2 bases, the J end by 6 bases, with 10 bases between.

The CDR3 region is CASSPVRDGLGEQYF. DNA for the CDR3: TGTGCCAGCTCACCTGTCCGGGACGGGCTTGGCGAGCAGTACTTC. The rearrangement links TRBV18 to TRBJ2-7; D is possibly TRBD1 or TRBD2 (5 bases each). Trimming removed 3 bases at V and 6 bases at J, with 18 bases between. The CDR3 covers 15 residues. Germline V gives CDR1 KGHSH, CDR2 LQKENI. Full variable domain (remainder filled in from reference TRBV18 and TRBJ2-7): NAGVMQNPRHLVRRRGQEARLRCSPMKGHSHVYWYRQLPEEGLKFMVYLQKENIIDESGMPKERFSAEFPKEGPSILRIQQVVRGDSAAYFCASSPVRDGLGEQYFGPGTRLTVT.

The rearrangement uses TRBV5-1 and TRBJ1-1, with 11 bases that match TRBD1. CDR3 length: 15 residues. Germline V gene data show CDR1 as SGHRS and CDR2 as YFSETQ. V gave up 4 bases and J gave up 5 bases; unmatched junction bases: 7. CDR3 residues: CASSIHGQGATEAFF. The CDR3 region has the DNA TGCGCCAGCAGCATCCACGGACAGGGGGCGACTGAAGCTTTCTTT.

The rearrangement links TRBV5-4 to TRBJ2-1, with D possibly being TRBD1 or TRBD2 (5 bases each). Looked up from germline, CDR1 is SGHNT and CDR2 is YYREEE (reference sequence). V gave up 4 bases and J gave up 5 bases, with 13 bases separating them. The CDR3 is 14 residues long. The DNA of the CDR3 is TGTGCCAGCAGCGCCCGGGACCCAGACAATGAGCAGTTCTTC. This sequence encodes CASSARDPDNEQFF.

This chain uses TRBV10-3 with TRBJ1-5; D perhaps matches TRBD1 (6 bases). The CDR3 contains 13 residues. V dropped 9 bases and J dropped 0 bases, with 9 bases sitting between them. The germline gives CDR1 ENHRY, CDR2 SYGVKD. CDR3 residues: CAIGQNSNQPQHF. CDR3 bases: TGTGCCATAGGACAGAATAGCAATCAGCCCCAGCATTTT.

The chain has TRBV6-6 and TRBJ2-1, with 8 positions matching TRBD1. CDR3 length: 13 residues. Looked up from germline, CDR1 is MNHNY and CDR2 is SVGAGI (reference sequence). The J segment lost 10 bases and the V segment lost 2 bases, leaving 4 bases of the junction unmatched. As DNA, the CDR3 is TGTGCCAGCAGTTACACGGACAGGGCGGAGCAGTTCTTC. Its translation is CASSYTDRAEQFF.

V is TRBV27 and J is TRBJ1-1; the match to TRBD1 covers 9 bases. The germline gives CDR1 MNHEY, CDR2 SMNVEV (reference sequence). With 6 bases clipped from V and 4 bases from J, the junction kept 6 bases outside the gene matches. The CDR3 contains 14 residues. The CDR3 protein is CASSLDRGGTEAFF. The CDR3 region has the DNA TGTGCCAGCAGCCTCGACAGGGGGGGCACTGAAGCTTTCTTT.